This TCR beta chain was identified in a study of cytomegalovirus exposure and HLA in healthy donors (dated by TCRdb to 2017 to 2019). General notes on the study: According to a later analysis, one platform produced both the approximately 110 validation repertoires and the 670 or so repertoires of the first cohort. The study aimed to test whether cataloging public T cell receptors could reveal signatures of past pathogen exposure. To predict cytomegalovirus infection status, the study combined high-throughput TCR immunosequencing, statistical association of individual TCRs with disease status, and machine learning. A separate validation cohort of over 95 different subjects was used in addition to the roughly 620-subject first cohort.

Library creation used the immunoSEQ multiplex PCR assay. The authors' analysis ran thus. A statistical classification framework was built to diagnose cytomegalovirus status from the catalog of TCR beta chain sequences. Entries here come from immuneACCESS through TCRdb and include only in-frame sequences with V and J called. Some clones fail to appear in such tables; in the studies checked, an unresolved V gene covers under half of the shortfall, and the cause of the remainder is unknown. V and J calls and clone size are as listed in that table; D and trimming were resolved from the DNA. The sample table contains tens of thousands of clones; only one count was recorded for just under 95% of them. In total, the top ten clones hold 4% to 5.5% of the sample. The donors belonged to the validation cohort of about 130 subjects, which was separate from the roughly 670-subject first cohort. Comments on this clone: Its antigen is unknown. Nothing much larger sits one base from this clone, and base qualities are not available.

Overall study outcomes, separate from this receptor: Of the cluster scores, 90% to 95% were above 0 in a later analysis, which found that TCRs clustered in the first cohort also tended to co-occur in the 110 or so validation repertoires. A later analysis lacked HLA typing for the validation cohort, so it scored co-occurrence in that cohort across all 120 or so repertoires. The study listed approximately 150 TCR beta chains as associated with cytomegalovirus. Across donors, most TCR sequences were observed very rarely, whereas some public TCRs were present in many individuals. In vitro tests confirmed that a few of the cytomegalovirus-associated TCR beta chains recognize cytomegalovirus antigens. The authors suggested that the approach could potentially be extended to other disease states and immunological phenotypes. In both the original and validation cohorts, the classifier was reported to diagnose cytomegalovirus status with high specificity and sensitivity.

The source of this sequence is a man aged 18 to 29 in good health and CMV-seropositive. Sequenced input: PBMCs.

In nucleotides, the sequence is TGTGCCAGCAGCTTAACCTCCCGGGGGGCCCCCTACAATGAGCAGTTCTTC. This is translated as CASSLTSRGAPYNEQFF. The chain joins TRBV7-3 to TRBJ2-1; matching of 7 bases hints at TRBD2 as the D gene. Spanning cysteine to phenylalanine, the CDR3 consists of 17 amino acids. Of the read, only the CDR3 DNA is kept; its 51 bases are in frame from base 1. V and J are truncated by 0 bases and 2 bases respectively, leaving an intervening sequence of 14 bases. CDR1 and CDR2 are drawn from the germline V gene: SGHTA, FQGTGA.